Sequencing of this T cell receptor beta chain was carried out in a study of shared clonotypes between healthy human individuals. Looking at the study overall: There were three CD4 naive, three CD4 memory, two CD8 naive and one CD8 memory plates per donor.

Profiled with immunoSEQ multiplex PCR; TCRdb holds only in-frame clones, not every one. The sample has about 2 million clones, about 95% seen once; the top ten hold under 0.15%. The J segment lost 2 bases and the V segment lost 7 bases, leaving 7 bases of the junction unmatched. CDR1 MNHNY and CDR2 SVGAGI come from the germline V gene (reference sequence). The length of the CDR3 is 16 residues. The clonotype was recovered from a man aged 18 to 29 in good health. Sample: naive CD4+ T cells sorted from blood. Subset in this sample: CD45RA+ positively selected. The J gene is TRBJ2-3, the V gene TRBV6-6; 12 positions match TRBD2. The CDR3 region has the DNA TGTGCCAGCAACGGACTAGCGGGGCCCCCCACAGATACGCAGTATTTT. The encoded protein is CASNGLAGPPTDTQYF.